This T cell receptor (beta chain) was identified in a study of type 1 regulatory T cells. Study in general: T-allo10 is a Tr1-enriched, alloantigen-specific CD4 T cell product made in vitro. General observations from the study: Tr1 cells had a more restricted TCR repertoire than non-Tr1 cells.

TCRdb reprocessed the reads via MiXCR and lists one record per CDR3 protein. Of 65,000 to 80,000 distinct CDR3 sequences detected, less than 25% appear once; the ten largest clones hold more than 6.5%. The sample holds a few counts of this clonotype. As yet, its antigen is unknown. V lost 6 bases to trimming and J lost 0 bases; unmatched junction nucleotides: 15. CDR1 is SGHRS, CDR2 YFSETQ, per germline. The CDR3 spans 20 residues. The specimen sequenced was cultured type 1 regulatory T (Tr1) cells, either the whole culture or a sorted fraction (not recorded which). The receptor was isolated from a human donor in good health. This chain uses TRBV5-1 with TRBJ2-1; TRBD2 matches at 13 bases. CDR3 bases: TGCGCCAGCACCTACGAACCGACTAGCGGGAGGCAGAGCTCCTACAATGAGCAGTTCTTC. Translation: CASTYEPTSGRQSSYNEQFF.